The 15 T cell receptor beta chains below come from one sample, sequenced in a study of tumor and adjacent non-tumor tissue in lung cancer. The library came from three nested PCR rounds adapted from ARM-PCR protocols. From the multiplex PCR reads, TCRdb called clonotypes with MiXCR, one entry per CDR3 protein. The table lists 70,000 to 95,000 distinct CDR3 sequences, about 80% of them singletons. RNA was extracted from bulk tissue without any cell sorting. More than 3 cm separated this lung sample from the edge of the tumor. Input material: distant non-tumor lung tissue. These receptors originate from a man in his sixties or seventies with non-small cell lung cancer.

The chain carries TRBV11-1 and TRBJ2-1; 10 bases align to TRBD2. Germline loops: CDR1 SGHAT, CDR2 FQDESV (reference sequence). The CDR3 totals 17 residues. V lost 4 bases and J lost 16; bases outside the gene matches: 22. The CDR3 region has the DNA TGTGCCAGCAGCTCCACCTTTAGCGGGAGGTCCGTCAATAAACATTTCTTC. It encodes CASSSTFSGRSVNKHFF. The whole variable domain, remainder taken from reference TRBV11-1 and TRBJ2-1, is EAEVAQSPRYKITEKSQAVAFWCDPISGHATLYWYRQILGQGPELLVQFQDESVVDDSQLPKDRFSAERLKGVDSTLKIQPAELGDSAMYLCASSSTFSGRSVNKHFFGPGTRLTVL.

This clonotype showed up just a few times. J is TRBJ2-3 and V is TRBV20-1; 11 bases agree with TRBD1. J was trimmed by 5 bases and V by 0 bases; bases with no gene match: 1. The CDR3 has 14 residues. The V gene's germline CDR1 is DFQATT and CDR2 SNEGSKA (reference sequence). The CDR3 DNA is TGCAGTGCTAGAGACGGGACAGGGGGAGATACGCAGTATTTT. As protein: CSARDGTGGDTQYF.

This clonotype was seen more than once but under ten times. This may come from a read error, since a much larger clone is one base off. The genes are TRBV6-1 and TRBJ1-1, with D unclear. Germline V gene data show CDR1 as MNHNS and CDR2 as SASEGT. Trimming removed 8 bases from V and 4 bases from J, with 17 bases in between. The CDR3 has 14 amino acids. The CDR3 is CASDTAEGVTEAFF. CDR3 sequence (DNA): TGTGCCAGCGACACCGCAGAGGGAGTCACTGAAGCTTTCTTT.

In regard to this clonotype: The junction differs from germline at one of its ends, possibly a read error. This chain links TRBV6-2 or TRBV6-3 with TRBJ1-2, with D uncertain. The germline CDR1 and CDR2 sequences are MNHEY and SVGEGT. The CDR3 runs to 17 residues. CDR3 in amino acids: CASSYLRRENVNYSYTF. DNA of the CDR3: TGTGCCAGCAGTTACCTTCGCCGGGAGAACGTTAACTATAGCTACACCTTC.

On this clonotype: The junction and the germline gene differ at one end; a read error may be behind it. The chain joins TRBV6-6 to TRBJ2-5; D remains unclear. Looked up from germline, CDR1 is MNHNY and CDR2 is SVGAGI (reference sequence). The CDR3 extends over 13 amino acids. The CDR3 DNA is TGTACCAGCAGTCTCGTGAGGAGTGAGACCCAGTACTTC. This translates into CTSSLVRSETQYF.

About this clonotype itself: This may stem from a read error, because a much larger clone lies one nucleotide away. CDR3 sequence: CASSFSGGSYNSPLQF. The CDR3 coding sequence is TGTGCCAGCAGCTTTTCAGGGGGAAGTTATAATTCACCCCTCCAATTT. The chain links TRBV5-6 to TRBJ1-6, with TRBD1 matching 7 bases. This CDR3 comprises 16 residues. In germline, CDR1 is SGHDT, CDR2 YYEEEE.

The chain joins TRBV6-5 to TRBJ2-7; D possibly corresponds to TRBD1 (6 bases). The CDR3 contains 18 residues. Trimming removed 6 bases from V and 7 bases from J, with 31 bases in between. Germline assignment: CDR1 MNHEY and CDR2 SVGAGI. The CDR3 DNA follows: TGTGCCAGCAGCTCACTACCTAGAGGGACAAAACTCGTGTATGAGCAGTACTTC. Translating gives CASSSLPRGTKLVYEQYF.

The chain has TRBV4-1 and TRBJ2-7; TRBD2 matches 9 bases. The CDR3 consists of 16 residues. Germline V gene data show CDR1 as MGHRA and CDR2 as YSYEKL. The V segment lost 4 bases and the J segment 6 bases; nucleotides outside the gene matches: 13. The CDR3 spells CASSRPVAGEGGEQYF. Written as DNA, the CDR3 is TGCGCCAGCAGCCGGCCAGTAGCGGGAGAGGGGGGCGAGCAGTACTTC.

The CDR3 DNA sequence: TGTGCCAGCAGCTTTCAGGGGTATTCGTCTAATGAAAAACTGTTTTTT. This encodes CASSFQGYSSNEKLFF. This chain joins TRBV11-2 and TRBJ1-4; D possibly corresponds to TRBD1 (6 bases). Germline assignment: CDR1 SGHAT and CDR2 FQNNGV. Trimming took off 3 bases at V and 3 bases at J, with 14 bases between the two ends. The CDR3 is 16 residues long.

This CDR3 reads CSARDSHRGPGELFF. DNA of the CDR3: TGCAGTGCTAGAGATTCGCACAGGGGGCCCGGGGAGCTGTTTTTT. This sequence joins TRBV20-1 and TRBJ2-2; 9 bases agree with TRBD1. The CDR3 sequence is 15 residues long. The germline V gene encodes CDR1 DFQATT and CDR2 SNEGSKA (reference sequence). V lost 0 bases, J lost 6 bases, and 5 bases stayed unmatched.

Points on this clonotype: The junction departs from the called germline gene at one end, perhaps through a read error. This chain connects TRBV10-3 to TRBJ2-1, with TRBD2 matching 8 bases. In germline, CDR1 is ENHRY, CDR2 SYGVKD. This CDR3 region has 17 residues. CDR3: CAIRVTSVGSIYDEQFF. The CDR3, as DNA: TGTGCCATCAGGGTGACTAGCGTGGGGTCCATCTACGATGAGCAGTTCTTC.

This clonotype was counted a single time. Lacking the conserved final phenylalanine or tryptophan, this CDR3 likely reflects a read error. V gene TRBV29-1 combines with J gene TRBJ2-2; TRBD1 aligns across 7 bases. The junction had 2 bases not matched to a gene; V was cut back by 6 bases and J by 1 base. The CDR3 totals 13 residues. Germline V gene sequence: CDR1 SQVTM, CDR2 ANQGSEA. CDR3 bases: TGCAGCGTAACAGGGGTGAACACCGGGGAGCTGTTTCCT. Encoded protein: CSVTGVNTGELFP.

The DNA of the CDR3 is TGCGCCAGCAGCCAATTTAATTCCGGGAGTATGCAGTATTTT. Encoded protein: CASSQFNSGSMQYF. The chain links TRBV4-3 to TRBJ2-3; tentatively, D is TRBD2 (6 bases). The germline V gene has CDR1 LGHNA and CDR2 YSLEER. The CDR3 extends over 14 amino acids. The ends were cut back, 2 bases at V and 11 bases at J, with 17 bases in the middle.

Remarks on this clonotype: Because it lacks the conserved phenylalanine or tryptophan at the end, this CDR3 is likely a read error. The chain uses TRBV7-8 and TRBJ1-1; 8 nucleotides line up with TRBD1. CDR1 and CDR2 (germline): SGHVS, FQNEAQ. This CDR3 has 17 residues. V gave up 4 bases and J gave up 5 bases; unmatched junction bases: 15. DNA of the CDR3: TGTGCCAGCAGCTCCGGGACAGGCGACTTAAGGGGGACTGAAGCTTTCTAT. As protein: CASSSGTGDLRGTEAFY.

This clonotype was seen many times. V is TRBV30 and J is TRBJ2-7; 8 bases map to TRBD2. The V gene's germline CDR1 is GTSNPN and CDR2 SVGIG (reference sequence). This CDR3 contains 14 residues. Trimming removed 1 base from V and 7 bases from J; junction bases left unmatched: 9. Written as DNA, the CDR3 is TGTGCCTGGAGTGGGTTAGCGGGACTACGGGAGCAGTACTTC. This sequence encodes CAWSGLAGLREQYF.